These 10 T cell receptor beta chains share one sample of origin, sequenced in a study of molecular identifiers for immune sequencing clone quantification. TCRdb used MiXCR to reprocess the PCR reads, holding one entry per CDR3 protein. Of a few hundred thousand distinct CDR3 sequences in the sample, 20% to 25% are singletons; the top ten hold approximately 0.84%. Sequenced input: naive CD8+ T cells from blood, with Jurkat cell RNA spiked in. Subset defined: FACS-sorted CD8+CD4-CCR7+CD45RA+ naive T cells. The receptors derive from a human donor in good health. Some libraries in this study had Jurkat cell RNA spiked in.

This clonotype came up a few times. This chain links TRBV6-2 or TRBV6-3 with TRBJ1-5, with D unresolved. Germline V gives CDR1 MNHEY, CDR2 SVGEGT. With 2 bases removed from V and 0 bases from J, the gap between germline ends came to 14 bases. This CDR3 contains 17 residues. As DNA, the CDR3 is TGTGCCAGCAGTTACGGGGAAATGATGAATAGCAATCAGCCCCAGCATTTT. Its protein product is CASSYGEMMNSNQPQHF.

Worth noting for this clonotype: This may stem from a read error, because a much larger clone lies one nucleotide away. The gene calls are TRBV3-1 and TRBJ2-7, with TRBD2 matching over 7 bases. Germline-derived CDR1 and CDR2 are LGHDT and YNNKEL (reference sequence). There are 11 residues in the CDR3. The CDR3, as DNA: TGTGCCAGCAACCAAGAGGGACTAACCAACTTC. Protein product: CASNQEGLTNF.

This chain joins TRBV2 and TRBJ2-2; 9 bases match TRBD1. Germline CDR1 SNHLY, CDR2 FYNNEI. This CDR3 contains 15 residues. Trimming took 6 bases from V and 7 from J; bases not matched to a gene: 9. Written as DNA, the CDR3 is TGTGCCAGCAGGACCTACAGGGGGCAGGGCGGGGAGCTGTTTTTT. Its protein is CASRTYRGQGGELFF.

The chain couples TRBV15 to TRBJ2-7; D might be TRBD2 (5 bases). Germline loops: CDR1 LNHNV, CDR2 YYDKDF (reference sequence). CDR3 size: 16 residues. Trimming took 4 bases from V and 4 from J, leaving 20 bases between them. This CDR3 is CATSTHWAEGGYEQYF. The CDR3 DNA reads as TGTGCCACCAGCACCCATTGGGCTGAGGGTGGGTACGAGCAGTACTTC. Drawing the rest from reference TRBV15 and TRBJ2-7, the complete variable domain is DAMVIQNPRYQVTQFGKPVTLSCSQTLNHNVMYWYQQKSSQAPKLLFHYYDKDFNNEADTPDNFQSRRPNTSFCFLDIRSPGLGDTAMYLCATSTHWAEGGYEQYFGPGTRLTVT.

This clonotype was recorded only once. Relative to the germline gene, one junction end is altered; a read error may explain this. The J gene is TRBJ1-6, the V gene TRBV7-6; D is unresolved. This CDR3 has 15 amino acids. The germline V gene encodes CDR1 SGHVS and CDR2 FNYEAQ. The CDR3 DNA follows: TGTGTCAGCAGCCCATTTGGGTCCTATAATTCACCCCTCCACTTT. Translation: CVSSPFGSYNSPLHF.

To note about this clonotype: A read error may be the cause here, since a much bigger clone is one base away. The CDR3, as DNA: TGCGCCAGCAGCCAAGGTCGGACAGTGAATCAGCCCCAGCATTTT. It codes for CASSQGRTVNQPQHF. The chain joins TRBV4-3 to TRBJ1-5, with D perhaps TRBD1 (6 bases). CDR1 LGHNA and CDR2 YSLEER come from the germline V gene. V was cut by 1 base and J by 4 bases, with 11 bases left in between. This CDR3 contains 15 residues.

Regarding this clonotype: Since a much larger clone is just one base distant, this may be a read error. The chain employs TRBV14 and TRBJ1-1; 8 bases agree with TRBD1. CDR3 length: 17 residues. Germline V gene sequence: CDR1 SGHDN, CDR2 FVKESK. The V and J ends lost 1 base and 2 bases, in that order; junction bases with no gene match: 9. CDR3 nucleotide sequence: TGTGCCAGCAGCCAAGTCCCAGGGGGCATCCTTAACACTGAAGCTTTCTTT. Protein: CASSQVPGGILNTEAFF. The whole variable domain, filled in from reference TRBV14 and TRBJ1-1, reads EAGVTQFPSHSVIEKGQTVTLRCDPISGHDNLYWYRRVMGKEIKFLLHFVKESKQDESGMPNNRFLAERTGGTYSTLKVQPAELEDSGVYFCASSQVPGGILNTEAFFGQGTRLTVV.

This clonotype has at least ten counts. The chain couples TRBV30 to TRBJ1-1; weak D call: TRBD1 (5 bases). The germline V gene has CDR1 GTSNPN and CDR2 SVGIG (reference sequence). This CDR3 region has 14 residues. V was pared by 2 bases and J by 4 bases, with 14 bases between. The CDR3, as DNA: TGTGCCTGGAGTCCCGGGACTTTGGGCACTGAAGCTTTCTTT. Protein: CAWSPGTLGTEAFF.

CDR3 in DNA: TGTGCCAGCTCCTTGAGGGGGATCGCGGACACTGAAGCTTTCTTT. Translating gives CASSLRGIADTEAFF. The chain is built from TRBV28 and TRBJ1-1; possible D gene TRBD1, 6 bases. Trimming shortened V by 8 bases and J by 3 bases, and 19 bases separated the two germline ends. This CDR3 region has 15 residues. Germline V gene sequence: CDR1 MDHEN, CDR2 SYDVKM.

Comment on this clonotype: The germline gene is not matched at one end of the junction; a read error may be the cause. This chain links TRBV7-9 with TRBJ1-1, with D perhaps matching TRBD1 (5 bases). Per germline, CDR1 SEHNR and CDR2 FQNEAQ (reference sequence). This CDR3 is built from 14 residues. For the CDR3, the DNA is TGTGCCAGCAGCCTCGGTCTCTCCCCTGGGGGAGCTTCCTTT. Encoded protein: CASSLGLSPGGASF.